What follows are 10 T cell receptor beta chains derived from one specimen sequenced in a study of blood T cell repertoires in COVID-19. Using immunoSEQ multiplex PCR, the repertoire was profiled, and TCRdb retains in-frame clones only, with some absent. The sample lists approximately 40,000 clones, nearly 90% occurring once. Material: peripheral blood. The source is a human donor in a cohort sampled during active COVID-19.

The chain joins TRBV28 to TRBJ1-4, with 9 bases fitting TRBD1. V shed 6 bases, J shed 6 bases, and the junction held 11 bases outside the gene matches. In germline, CDR1 is MDHEN, CDR2 SYDVKM. This CDR3 spans 16 amino acids. The chain's CDR3 is CASRKYLGQGYEKLFF. The CDR3 nucleotides read TGTGCCAGCAGGAAATACCTGGGACAGGGTTATGAAAAACTGTTTTTT.

The chain couples TRBV7-8 to TRBJ1-5; D may be TRBD1 (5 bases). Germline V gene lookup returns CDR1 SGHVS and CDR2 FQNEAQ. The CDR3 extends over 16 amino acids. Trimming pared 4 bases from V and 14 bases from J, leaving 27 bases between. The CDR3 DNA is TGTGCCAGCAGCTATAGCGGGGTCAGGGCCCTACGCCCAAAGCATTTT. Amino acid sequence: CASSYSGVRALRPKHF.

This rearrangement joins TRBV19 to TRBJ1-6; unclear D gene. The CDR3 covers 18 residues. V was shortened by 3 bases and J by 0 bases, with 15 bases between the two germline ends. Germline CDR1 and CDR2: LNHDA and SQIVND (reference sequence). CDR3 sequence: CASSIGQLQSSYNSPLHF. The DNA of the CDR3 is TGTGCCAGTAGTATTGGGCAGCTTCAGAGCTCCTATAATTCACCCCTCCACTTT. Complete variable domain (other parts from reference TRBV19 and TRBJ1-6): DGGITQSPKYLFRKEGQNVTLSCEQNLNHDAMYWYRQDPGQGLRLIYYSQIVNDFQKGDIAEGYSVSREKKESFPLTVTSAQKNPTAFYLCASSIGQLQSSYNSPLHFGNGTRLTVT.

The chain links TRBV13 to TRBJ1-2; no clear D gene. Trimming took 3 bases from V and 8 from J, leaving 13 bases between them. The CDR3 contains 13 residues. CDR1 is PRHDT and CDR2 is FYEKMQ in the germline V gene (reference sequence). CDR3 DNA: TGTGCCAGCAGCTTCCGGGGAGAAGTCGGCTACACCTTC. Its protein is CASSFRGEVGYTF.

The CDR3 reads CASSLTLGVETQYF. The DNA for the CDR3 is TGTGCCAGCAGCCTAACCCTAGGGGTCGAGACCCAGTACTTC. J is TRBJ2-5 and V is TRBV11-2, with D tentatively TRBD1 (5 bases). The germline V gene has CDR1 SGHAT and CDR2 FQNNGV. The CDR3 covers 14 residues. Trimming took off 5 bases at V and 5 bases at J, with 15 bases between the two ends.

The CDR3 bases are TGTGCCAGCAGTGAATTGGAGCGGGTCACAGATACGCAGTATTTT. Its translation: CASSELERVTDTQYF. V usage is TRBV2 and J usage is TRBJ2-3, with D possibly being TRBD2 (6 bases). With 2 bases removed from V and 2 bases from J, the gap between germline ends came to 11 bases. CDR3 length: 15 residues. The germline CDR1 and CDR2 sequences are SNHLY and FYNNEI.

This clone occurred a few times. V and J are TRBV2 and TRBJ2-5; TRBD2 agrees at 16 bases. Trimming at V came to 4 bases and at J to 2 bases, leaving 10 bases not matched to a gene. The CDR3 covers 19 residues. Per germline, CDR1 SNHLY and CDR2 FYNNEI. The CDR3 here is CASSGALWGLAGGQETQYF. CDR3 sequence (DNA): TGTGCCAGCAGTGGGGCACTTTGGGGACTAGCGGGGGGGCAAGAGACCCAGTACTTC.

V is TRBV19 and J is TRBJ1-1; the D gene is possibly TRBD1 (5 bases). The germline V gene encodes CDR1 LNHDA and CDR2 SQIVND (reference sequence). The CDR3 totals 12 residues. The ends were cut back, 2 bases at V and 7 bases at J, with 8 bases in the middle. CDR3 bases: TGTGCCAGTAGTATACAGGGTAATGAAGCTTTCTTT. It yields the protein CASSIQGNEAFF.

The V gene is TRBV27, the J gene TRBJ2-7; 11 bases align to TRBD1. Germline V gives CDR1 MNHEY, CDR2 SMNVEV (reference sequence). This CDR3 has 14 amino acids. V was pared by 6 bases and J by 2 bases, with 3 bases of the junction left unmatched. CDR3: CASSGTGGPYEQYF. The CDR3 DNA sequence: TGTGCCAGCAGCGGGACAGGGGGACCCTACGAGCAGTACTTC.

The CDR3 here is CASSPRDRGGTSPQHF. The CDR3 DNA reads as TGTGCCAGCAGCCCCCGAGACAGGGGCGGGACATCGCCCCAGCATTTT. The rearrangement uses TRBV28 and TRBJ1-5; 8 nucleotides agree with TRBD1. Trimming cost V 6 bases and J 9 bases; bases outside gene matches: 16. The CDR3 totals 16 residues. In germline, CDR1 is MDHEN, CDR2 SYDVKM.